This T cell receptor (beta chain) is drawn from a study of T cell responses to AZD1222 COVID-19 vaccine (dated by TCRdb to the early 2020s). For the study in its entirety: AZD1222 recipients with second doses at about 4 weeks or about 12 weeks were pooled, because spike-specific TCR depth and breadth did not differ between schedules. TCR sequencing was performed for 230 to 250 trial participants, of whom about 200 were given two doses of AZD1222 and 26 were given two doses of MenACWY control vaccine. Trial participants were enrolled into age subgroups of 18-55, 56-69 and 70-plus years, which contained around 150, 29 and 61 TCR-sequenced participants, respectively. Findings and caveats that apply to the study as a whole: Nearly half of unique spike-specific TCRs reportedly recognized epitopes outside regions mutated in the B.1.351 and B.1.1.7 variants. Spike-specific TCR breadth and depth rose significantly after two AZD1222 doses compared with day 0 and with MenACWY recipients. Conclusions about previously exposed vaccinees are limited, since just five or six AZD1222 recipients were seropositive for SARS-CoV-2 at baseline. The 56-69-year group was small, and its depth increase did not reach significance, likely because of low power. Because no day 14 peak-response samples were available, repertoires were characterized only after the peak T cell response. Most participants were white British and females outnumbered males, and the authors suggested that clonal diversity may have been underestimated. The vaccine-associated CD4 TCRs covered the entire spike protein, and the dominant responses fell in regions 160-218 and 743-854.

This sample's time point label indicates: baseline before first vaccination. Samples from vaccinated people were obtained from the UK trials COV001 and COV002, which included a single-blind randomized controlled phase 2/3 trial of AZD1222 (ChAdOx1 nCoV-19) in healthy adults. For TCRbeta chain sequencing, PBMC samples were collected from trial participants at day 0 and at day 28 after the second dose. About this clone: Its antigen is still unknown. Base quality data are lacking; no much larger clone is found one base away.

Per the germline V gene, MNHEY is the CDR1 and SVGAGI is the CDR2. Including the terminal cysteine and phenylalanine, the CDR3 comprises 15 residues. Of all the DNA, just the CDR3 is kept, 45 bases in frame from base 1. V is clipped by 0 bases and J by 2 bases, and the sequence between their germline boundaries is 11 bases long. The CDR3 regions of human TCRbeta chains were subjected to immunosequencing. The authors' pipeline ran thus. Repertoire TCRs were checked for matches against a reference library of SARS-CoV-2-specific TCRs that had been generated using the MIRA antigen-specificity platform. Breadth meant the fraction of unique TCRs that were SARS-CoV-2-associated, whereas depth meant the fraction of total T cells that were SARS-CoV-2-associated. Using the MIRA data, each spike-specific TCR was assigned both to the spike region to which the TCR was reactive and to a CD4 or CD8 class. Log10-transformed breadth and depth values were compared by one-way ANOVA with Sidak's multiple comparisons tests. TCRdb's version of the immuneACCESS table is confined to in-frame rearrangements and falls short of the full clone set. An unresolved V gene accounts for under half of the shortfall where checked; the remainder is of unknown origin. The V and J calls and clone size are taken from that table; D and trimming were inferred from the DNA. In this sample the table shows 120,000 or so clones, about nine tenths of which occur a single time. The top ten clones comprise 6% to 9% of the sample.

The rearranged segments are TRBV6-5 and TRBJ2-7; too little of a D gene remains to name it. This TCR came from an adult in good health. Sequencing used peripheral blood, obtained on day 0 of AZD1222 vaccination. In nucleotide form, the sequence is TGTGCCAGCAGTTACTCCGCTTCGATGACCTACGAGCAGTACTTC. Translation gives CASSYSASMTYEQYF.